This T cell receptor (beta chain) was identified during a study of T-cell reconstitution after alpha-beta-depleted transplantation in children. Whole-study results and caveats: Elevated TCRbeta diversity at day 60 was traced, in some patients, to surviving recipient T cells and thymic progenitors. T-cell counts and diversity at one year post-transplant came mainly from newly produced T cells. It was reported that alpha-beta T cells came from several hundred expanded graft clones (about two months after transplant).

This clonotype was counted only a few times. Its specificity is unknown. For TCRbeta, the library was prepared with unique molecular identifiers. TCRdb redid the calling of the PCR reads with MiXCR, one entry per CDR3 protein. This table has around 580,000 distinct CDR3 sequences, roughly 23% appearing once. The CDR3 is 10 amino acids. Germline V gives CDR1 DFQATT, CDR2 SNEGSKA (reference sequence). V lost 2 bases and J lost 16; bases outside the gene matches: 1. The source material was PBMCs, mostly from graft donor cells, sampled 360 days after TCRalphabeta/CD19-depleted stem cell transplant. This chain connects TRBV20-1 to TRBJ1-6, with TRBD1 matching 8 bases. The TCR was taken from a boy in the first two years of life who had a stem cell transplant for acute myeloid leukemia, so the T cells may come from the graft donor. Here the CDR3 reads CSARRQGLHF. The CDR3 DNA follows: TGCAGTGCTAGAAGACAGGGGCTCCACTTT.